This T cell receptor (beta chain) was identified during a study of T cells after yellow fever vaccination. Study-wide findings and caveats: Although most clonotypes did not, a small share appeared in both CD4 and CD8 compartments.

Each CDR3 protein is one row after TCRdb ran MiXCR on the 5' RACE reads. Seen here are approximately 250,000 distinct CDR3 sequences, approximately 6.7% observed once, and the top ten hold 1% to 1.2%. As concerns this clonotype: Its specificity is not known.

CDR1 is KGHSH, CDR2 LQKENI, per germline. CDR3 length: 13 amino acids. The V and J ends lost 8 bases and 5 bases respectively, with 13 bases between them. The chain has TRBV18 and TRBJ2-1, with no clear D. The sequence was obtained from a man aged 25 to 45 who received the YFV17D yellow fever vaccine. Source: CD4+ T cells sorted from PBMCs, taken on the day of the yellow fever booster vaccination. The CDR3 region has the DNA TGTGCCAGCGGGTCAGCGCCGCACAATGAGCAGTTCTTC. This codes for CASGSAPHNEQFF.